Listed below are T cell receptor beta chains from one sample, sequenced in a study of blood T cell repertoires in COVID-19. Using immunoSEQ multiplex PCR, the repertoire was profiled, and TCRdb retains in-frame clones only, with some absent. This sample has 180,000 or so clones, with nearly 80% found just once. Sequencing input: PBMCs or T cells enriched from blood (not recorded which). These receptors all stem from a man between 60 and 75 years old who had been exposed to COVID-19. CDR3s include the opening cysteine and the closing phenylalanine or tryptophan. The D gene is left open where the match is weak. Clone size is shown for a subset of rows, as once, few, many or a class of expanded clone.

d_gene: NA; abundance: NA; j_gene: TRBJ2-3; v_gene: TRBV6-5; CDR3nt: TGTGCCAGCAGTTACAACCACAGAAGCACAGATACGCAGTATTTT; CDR3aa: CASSYNHRSTDTQYF
d_gene: TRBD1; abundance: NA; j_gene: TRBJ1-2; v_gene: TRBV9; CDR3nt: TGTGCCAGCAGCGTAGAACAGGGGGCTTATCTGGATGGCTACACCTTC; CDR3aa: CASSVEQGAYLDGYTF
d_gene: NA; abundance: NA; j_gene: TRBJ2-3; v_gene: TRBV28; CDR3nt: TGTGCCAGCAGTTCTGACAGGACCACAGATACGCAGTATTTT; CDR3aa: CASSSDRTTDTQYF
d_gene: NA; abundance: NA; j_gene: TRBJ1-5; v_gene: TRBV24-1; CDR3nt: TGTGCCACCAGTGATTTCCTCAGGGTTCCGACGATTGATCAGCCCCAGCATTTT; CDR3aa: CATSDFLRVPTIDQPQHF
d_gene: NA; abundance: NA; j_gene: TRBJ2-7; v_gene: TRBV6-5; CDR3nt: TGTGCCAGCCATACAACAGGTCCCTACGAGCAGTACTTC; CDR3aa: CASHTTGPYEQYF
d_gene: NA; abundance: NA; j_gene: TRBJ2-5; v_gene: TRBV7-3; CDR3nt: TGTGCCAGCAGCTTAACCTCGGGGGAAGAGACCCAGTACTTC; CDR3aa: CASSLTSGEETQYF
d_gene: TRBD1; abundance: NA; j_gene: TRBJ2-1; v_gene: TRBV7-3; CDR3nt: TGTGCCAGCAGCCTCACCGGGACAGGGACCTACAATGAGCAGTTCTTC; CDR3aa: CASSLTGTGTYNEQFF
d_gene: NA; abundance: NA; j_gene: TRBJ1-3; v_gene: TRBV28; CDR3nt: TGTGCCAGCAGTTTTAAGGGGTTGAGCTCTGGAAACACCATATATTTT; CDR3aa: CASSFKGLSSGNTIYF
d_gene: NA; abundance: NA; j_gene: TRBJ1-5; v_gene: TRBV21-1; CDR3nt: TGTGCCAGCAGCACGGCAGGGGGCGAGGAAGATCAGCCCCAGCATTTT; CDR3aa: CASSTAGGEEDQPQHF
d_gene: NA; abundance: few; j_gene: TRBJ1-3; v_gene: TRBV3-1/TRBV3-2; CDR3nt: TGTGCCAGCAGCCAACGGACAAAAGGAAACACCATATATTTT; CDR3aa: CASSQRTKGNTIYF
d_gene: NA; abundance: NA; j_gene: TRBJ2-5; v_gene: TRBV6-5; CDR3nt: TGTGCCAGCAATCCGGGACACTTCCAAGAGACCCAGTACTTC; CDR3aa: CASNPGHFQETQYF
d_gene: NA; abundance: NA; j_gene: TRBJ2-7; v_gene: TRBV5-1; CDR3nt: TGCGCCAGCAGCCGGGACTGGGGCTACGAGCAGTACTTC; CDR3aa: CASSRDWGYEQYF
d_gene: NA; abundance: once; j_gene: TRBJ2-3; v_gene: TRBV19; CDR3nt: TGTGCCAGTAGTTCCTCTGGGGCGGGATGGCTAGATACGCAGTATTTT; CDR3aa: CASSSSGAGWLDTQYF
d_gene: NA; abundance: NA; j_gene: TRBJ2-7; v_gene: TRBV14; CDR3nt: TGTGCCAGCAGCCAAGATCCCACTCTCGTAAAGTACTTC; CDR3aa: CASSQDPTLVKYF
d_gene: NA; abundance: NA; j_gene: TRBJ2-7; v_gene: TRBV6-5; CDR3nt: TGTGCCAGCAGAAGAGTAGCGGACTCCTACGAGCAGTACTTC; CDR3aa: CASRRVADSYEQYF
d_gene: TRBD2; abundance: NA; j_gene: TRBJ2-3; v_gene: TRBV2; CDR3nt: TGTGCCAGCAGTGAACGGGGACTAGCAACAGATACGCAGTATTTT; CDR3aa: CASSERGLATDTQYF
d_gene: NA; abundance: NA; j_gene: TRBJ2-3; v_gene: TRBV29-1; CDR3nt: TGCAGCGTTCGGGGGAGCACAGATACGCAGTATTTT; CDR3aa: CSVRGSTDTQYF
d_gene: TRBD1; abundance: NA; j_gene: TRBJ1-6; v_gene: TRBV7-3; CDR3nt: TGTGCCAGCAGCTTTCGGGACAGGGTCTCACCCCTCCACTTT; CDR3aa: CASSFRDRVSPLHF
d_gene: NA; abundance: NA; j_gene: TRBJ2-7; v_gene: TRBV5-5; CDR3nt: TGTGCCAGCAGCTCCCCTGGTCGTACCGGGAGCTACGAGCAGTACTTC; CDR3aa: CASSSPGRTGSYEQYF
d_gene: TRBD1; abundance: NA; j_gene: TRBJ1-2; v_gene: TRBV27; CDR3nt: TGTGCCAGCAGTTTCGCAGACAGGGATGGCTACACCTTC; CDR3aa: CASSFADRDGYTF
d_gene: NA; abundance: once; j_gene: TRBJ1-5; v_gene: TRBV27; CDR3nt: TGTGCCAGCAGTGGCCAGGGTTTCGGCAATCAGCCCCAGCATTTT; CDR3aa: CASSGQGFGNQPQHF
d_gene: NA; abundance: NA; j_gene: TRBJ1-3; v_gene: TRBV4-3; CDR3nt: TGCGCCAGCAGCACCGACTCGGCTGGAAACACCATATATTTT; CDR3aa: CASSTDSAGNTIYF
d_gene: TRBD1; abundance: NA; j_gene: TRBJ2-4; v_gene: TRBV28; CDR3nt: TGTGCCAGCAGCCAGGACAGGGCCAAAAACATTCAGTACTTC; CDR3aa: CASSQDRAKNIQYF
d_gene: NA; abundance: NA; j_gene: TRBJ1-5; v_gene: TRBV15; CDR3nt: TGTGCCACCAGCACCCATTCCCCAGGGTTTGCTCAGCCCCAGCATTTT; CDR3aa: CATSTHSPGFAQPQHF
d_gene: NA; abundance: NA; j_gene: TRBJ1-1; v_gene: TRBV12-3/TRBV12-4; CDR3nt: TGTGCCAGCAGTCTGACAGGGAACACTGAAGCTTTCTTT; CDR3aa: CASSLTGNTEAFF
d_gene: NA; abundance: NA; j_gene: TRBJ2-3; v_gene: TRBV18; CDR3nt: TGTGCCAGCTCACTGGGGGCTAGTGGCACAGATACGCAGTATTTT; CDR3aa: CASSLGASGTDTQYF
d_gene: TRBD2; abundance: NA; j_gene: TRBJ2-3; v_gene: TRBV7-2; CDR3nt: TGTGCCAGCAGCCGCACCGGGACTAGCGTGTCAGATACGCAGTATTTT; CDR3aa: CASSRTGTSVSDTQYF